Presented here are 18 T cell receptor beta chains from one specimen sequenced in a study of T cell repertoires in cytomegalovirus infection. A single record per CDR3 protein comes from TCRdb applying MiXCR to the reads. The table records roughly 78,000 distinct CDR3 sequences, 40% of them present only once. These receptors' antigens are unknown. The sequencing used CD8+ T cells from cultured PBMCs, collected from culture after CMV antigen stimulation. These receptors all come from a human donor in good health (CMV status not recorded). Some clones in this sample may be carry-over from other donors' samples.

The chain links TRBV7-3 to TRBJ2-5; 9 nucleotides line up with TRBD1. The CDR3 loop spans 17 amino acids. CDR1 and CDR2 from the germline V gene are SGHTA and FQGTGA. Trimming cost V 5 bases and J 5 bases; bases outside gene matches: 15. The CDR3 loop is CASSPNVGTGSWETQYF. The CDR3 DNA is TGTGCCAGCAGCCCGAACGTAGGGACAGGGTCGTGGGAGACCCAGTACTTC.

The rearrangement uses TRBV7-3 and TRBJ2-3, with 8 bases that match TRBD2. CDR3 size: 14 residues. Trimming removed 5 bases from V and 3 bases from J; junction bases left unmatched: 4. Germline lookup yields CDR1 SGHTA and CDR2 FQGTGA. In DNA form, the CDR3 reads TGTGCCAGCAGCAAAGCGGGGGTGACAGATACGCAGTATTTT. Translation: CASSKAGVTDTQYF.

The chain uses TRBV12-3 or TRBV12-4 and TRBJ2-1; a weak D match, TRBD1 (6 bases). The CDR3 spans 13 residues. The V end was cut by 2 bases, the J end by 5 bases, with 7 bases between. The CDR3 region has the DNA TGTGCCAGCAGTTTACGACAGGACAATGAGCAGTTCTTC. Amino acid sequence: CASSLRQDNEQFF.

This clonotype was detected a few times. The rearrangement links TRBV27 to TRBJ2-2; 12 positions agree with TRBD2. Germline V gene sequence: CDR1 MNHEY, CDR2 SMNVEV (reference sequence). The J segment lost 4 bases and the V segment lost 5 bases, leaving 2 bases of the junction unmatched. This CDR3 region has 15 residues. Here the CDR3 reads CASSRTSGVTGELFF. The CDR3, as DNA: TGTGCCAGCAGTAGGACTAGCGGGGTCACCGGGGAGCTGTTTTTT.

This chain uses TRBV4-1 with TRBJ1-4; TRBD1 matches 8 bases. The CDR3 spans 16 residues. Germline trimming cut 4 bases from V and 3 bases from J; bases unmatched to any gene: 7. Germline lookup yields CDR1 MGHRA and CDR2 YSYEKL. The CDR3 spells CASSLDRALPNEKLFF. DNA for the CDR3: TGCGCCAGCAGCCTGGACAGGGCCTTGCCTAATGAAAAACTGTTTTTT.

V and J are TRBV27 and TRBJ2-7, with D possibly matching TRBD1 (5 bases). V lost 4 bases, J lost 2 bases, and 12 bases lay in between. Germline V CDR1 and CDR2: MNHEY, SMNVEV (reference sequence). This CDR3 is 14 amino acids long. The CDR3 DNA is TGTGCCAGCAGTTCACCCGACAGCCCCTACGAGCAGTACTTC. Protein sequence: CASSSPDSPYEQYF.

V gene TRBV5-6 combines with J gene TRBJ2-1; TRBD2 agrees at 8 bases. The CDR3 is 15 amino acids. Trimming at V came to 3 bases and at J to 10 bases, leaving 12 bases not matched to a gene. Germline-derived CDR1 and CDR2 are SGHDT and YYEEEE. In DNA form, the CDR3 reads TGTGCCAGCAGCTCATACGCTAGCGGGCGCTTGGAGCAGTTCTTC. This gives the protein CASSSYASGRLEQFF.

This clonotype appeared a single time. The rearrangement joins TRBV4-1 to TRBJ1-2; D is possibly TRBD1 (6 bases). Trimming took off 1 base at V and 6 bases at J, with 15 bases between the two ends. Germline V gene lookup returns CDR1 MGHRA and CDR2 YSYEKL. The CDR3 loop spans 15 amino acids. The CDR3 bases are TGCGCCAGCAGCCAAGGAGGGGGGGGAAAGGATGGCTACACCTTC. It codes for CASSQGGGGKDGYTF.

V and J are TRBV12-3 or TRBV12-4 and TRBJ1-2; D remains unclear. The CDR3 runs to 16 residues. The V gene lost 2 bases and the J gene lost 4 bases, with 17 bases spanning the gap. The CDR3: CASSLMGGRTLYGYTF. The CDR3 DNA is TGTGCCAGCAGTTTAATGGGAGGGAGGACCCTCTATGGCTACACCTTC.

The V and J genes are TRBV5-6 and TRBJ2-2; 9 bases fit TRBD2. Germline V gives CDR1 SGHDT, CDR2 YYEEEE. V shed 3 bases, J shed 5 bases, and the junction held 8 bases outside the gene matches. This CDR3 comprises 16 residues. The CDR3 region is CASSSLAGGRTGELFF. Here the CDR3 DNA reads TGTGCCAGCAGCTCTCTTGCGGGAGGGAGGACCGGGGAGCTGTTTTTT.

The chain uses TRBV12-5 and TRBJ2-1; maybe TRBD2 (6 bases). Trimming stripped 8 bases from V and 7 bases from J, with 15 bases between. This CDR3 has 13 amino acids. Germline CDR1 and CDR2: LGHNT and FRNRAP. The CDR3 sequence is CASPGERENEQFF. The DNA of the CDR3 is TGTGCTAGTCCGGGGGAGCGAGAGAATGAGCAGTTCTTC.

V gene TRBV20-1 combines with J gene TRBJ1-2; the match to TRBD1 covers 7 bases. The CDR3 covers 13 residues. Looked up from germline, CDR1 is DFQATT and CDR2 is SNEGSKA (reference sequence). CDR3 loop: CSCRGGFDYGYTF. The CDR3, as DNA: TGCAGCTGCAGGGGGGGGTTCGACTATGGCTACACCTTC.

The V and J genes are TRBV29-1 and TRBJ2-1, with 8 bases aligning to TRBD2. After removal of 4 bases from V and 4 bases from J, the junction contained 12 bases not matched to a gene. This CDR3 contains 16 residues. Germline values: CDR1 SQVTM, CDR2 ANQGSEA. The CDR3 sequence is CSVVGRASGPYNEQFF. CDR3 DNA sequence: TGCAGCGTTGTTGGAAGGGCTAGCGGGCCGTACAATGAGCAGTTCTTC.

The sample holds a few counts of this clonotype. The chain couples TRBV4-1 to TRBJ2-7, with D unresolved. The CDR3 runs to 15 residues. With 0 bases removed from V and 5 bases from J, the gap between germline ends came to 14 bases. Germline values: CDR1 MGHRA, CDR2 YSYEKL. As DNA, the CDR3 is TGCGCCAGCAGCCAAGAGGGTCTGGGTATCCACGAGCAGTACTTC. Translation: CASSQEGLGIHEQYF.

This clonotype turned up a few times. This rearrangement joins TRBV28 to TRBJ1-1; a weak D match, TRBD1 (6 bases). The CDR3 is 15 amino acids. Germline values: CDR1 MDHEN, CDR2 SYDVKM. Trimming took off 7 bases at V and 0 bases at J, with 15 bases between the two ends. DNA for the CDR3: TGTGCCAGCAAACTATACAGGGCCTTGAACACTGAAGCTTTCTTT. Translating gives CASKLYRALNTEAFF.

The CDR3 spells CASSDGTSGAETQYF. CDR3 DNA sequence: TGCGCCAGCAGCGATGGGACTAGCGGGGCGGAGACCCAGTACTTC. The chain uses TRBV5-1 and TRBJ2-5; 13 positions agree with TRBD2. Germline lookup yields CDR1 SGHRS and CDR2 YFSETQ. The CDR3 runs to 15 residues. V lost 4 bases to trimming and J lost 5 bases; unmatched junction nucleotides: 5.

The rearrangement uses TRBV7-9 and TRBJ2-6, with 7 bases that match TRBD2. The germline gives CDR1 SEHNR, CDR2 FQNEAQ (reference sequence). CDR3 length: 15 residues. Unmatched junction bases numbered 5, after V lost 5 bases and J lost 4 bases. CDR3 region: CASSNKGLGANVLTF. The DNA of the CDR3 is TGTGCCAGCAGCAACAAGGGACTAGGGGCCAACGTCCTGACTTTC.

The chain is built from TRBV7-8 and TRBJ2-7; D ambiguous. The length of the CDR3 is 15 residues. V lost 2 bases, J lost 2 bases, and 13 bases lay in between. Germline V gives CDR1 SGHVS, CDR2 FQNEAQ. The CDR3: CASSLRVGRAYEQYF. For the CDR3, the DNA is TGTGCCAGCAGCTTACGGGTGGGTAGGGCCTACGAGCAGTACTTC.